The 8 T cell receptor beta chains below were found in one sample sequenced in a study of Tregs in tolerant kidney transplant recipients. The nonmyeloablative bone marrow transplants came from related graft donors, with transient mixed chimerism. Here immunoSEQ multiplex PCR was the method, and the copy in TCRdb shows in-frame clones only, minus some. The table has about 64,000 clones, 80% to 90% seen once. The specimen was CD4+ T cells from blood (PBMCs), collected 6 months after the transplant. The receptor set was obtained from a human patient who received a combined kidney and bone marrow transplant. Some T cells may be transferred from the graft donor.

The chain employs TRBV5-1 and TRBJ1-1; perhaps TRBD1 as D (5 bases). Trimming pared 4 bases from V and 4 bases from J, leaving 17 bases between. The CDR3 covers 15 residues. Germline V CDR1 and CDR2: SGHRS, YFSETQ. CDR3 sequence reads: CASSPVPDSFTEAFF. The CDR3 nucleotides read TGCGCCAGCAGCCCCGTTCCCGACAGTTTCACTGAAGCTTTCTTT.

The chain is built from TRBV6-5 and TRBJ1-2, with no clear D. Trimming shortened V by 6 bases and J by 7 bases, and 12 bases separated the two germline ends. From germline, CDR1 is MNHEY and CDR2 SVGAGI. The CDR3 runs 12 residues. CDR3 sequence: CASRRELGGYTF. In nucleotides, the CDR3 is TGTGCCAGCAGGAGGGAGTTAGGTGGCTACACCTTC.

The chain couples TRBV7-9 to TRBJ2-2; 7 bases map to TRBD1. In germline, CDR1 is SEHNR, CDR2 FQNEAQ (reference sequence). The CDR3 sequence is 16 residues long. V lost 5 bases, J lost 3 bases, and 9 bases stayed unmatched. The CDR3 coding sequence is TGTGCCAGCAGCCAGGGACAGATAATACACACCGGGGAGCTGTTTTTT. It encodes CASSQGQIIHTGELFF. The variable domain in full, with the rest retrieved from reference TRBV7-9 and TRBJ2-2, is DTGVSQNPRHKITKRGQNVTFRCDPISEHNRLYWYRQTLGQGPEFLTYFQNEAQLEKSRLLSDRFSAERPKGSFSTLEIQRTEQGDSAMYLCASSQGQIIHTGELFFGEGSRLTVL.

This clone was picked up a small number of times. The V call is TRBV5-5, the J call TRBJ2-5, with D possibly TRBD1 on 6 matching bases. The CDR3 has 14 residues. Trimming cost V 1 base and J 2 bases, with 9 bases left between them. Germline-derived CDR1 and CDR2 are SGHKS and YYEKEE (reference sequence). CDR3 sequence (DNA): TGTGCCAGCAGCTTGTTGAGGGGGCAAGAGACCCAGTACTTC. Translated: CASSLLRGQETQYF.

The chain has TRBV30 and TRBJ2-7; 8 bases agree with TRBD1. Germline CDR1 is GTSNPN and CDR2 is SVGIG (reference sequence). The J segment lost 3 bases and the V segment lost 2 bases, leaving 3 bases of the junction unmatched. The CDR3 has 13 residues. CDR3 DNA: TGTGCCTGGAGTAAGGGGACAGGCTACGAGCAGTACTTC. It yields the protein CAWSKGTGYEQYF. Full variable domain (outside the CDR3, taken from reference TRBV30 and TRBJ2-7): SQTIHQWPATLVQPVGSPLSLECTVEGTSNPNLYWYRQAAGRGLQLLFYSVGIGQISSEVPQNLSASRPQDRQFILSSKKLLLSDSGFYLCAWSKGTGYEQYFGPGTRLTVT.

Comments on this clone: One end of the junction is discordant with germline, which a read error may explain. This chain connects TRBV11-3 to TRBJ1-2; 9 bases agree with TRBD1. This CDR3 has 15 residues. Germline V gene sequence: CDR1 SGHNT, CDR2 YENEEA. The DNA for the CDR3 is TGTGCCAGCAGCTTAGGGACAGGGGAAGACTACGGCTACACCTTC. Translating gives CASSLGTGEDYGYTF. The variable domain in full, with the rest retrieved from reference TRBV11-3 and TRBJ1-2, is EAGVVQSPRYKIIEKKQPVAFWCNPISGHNTLYWYLQNLGQGPELLIRYENEEAVDDSQLPKDRFSAERLKGVDSTLKIQPAELGDSAVYLCASSLGTGEDYGYTFGSGTRLTVV.

The chain couples TRBV6-4 to TRBJ2-5, with TRBD2 identical over 10 bases. Matching the DNA end better, TRBJ2-7 makes the J call doubtful. Germline V gives CDR1 MRHNA, CDR2 SNTAGT. The CDR3 contains 22 residues. The CDR3 bases are TGTGCCAGCAGTGACCGGGGACAGCCTACTTCTAGCGGGAGAGTATTCTCCTACGAGCAGTACTTC. Its protein product is CASSDRGQPTSSGRVFSYEQYF.

This clone was counted a single time. The chain uses TRBV11-3 and TRBJ2-2; D is perhaps TRBD1 (5 bases). The CDR3 loop spans 14 amino acids. The V end lost 7 bases, the J end lost 5 bases, and 14 bases lay between the germline ends. In germline, CDR1 is SGHNT, CDR2 YENEEA. The CDR3 loop is CASIPGFWTGELFF. The DNA for the CDR3 is TGTGCCAGCATCCCAGGGTTTTGGACCGGGGAGCTGTTTTTT.